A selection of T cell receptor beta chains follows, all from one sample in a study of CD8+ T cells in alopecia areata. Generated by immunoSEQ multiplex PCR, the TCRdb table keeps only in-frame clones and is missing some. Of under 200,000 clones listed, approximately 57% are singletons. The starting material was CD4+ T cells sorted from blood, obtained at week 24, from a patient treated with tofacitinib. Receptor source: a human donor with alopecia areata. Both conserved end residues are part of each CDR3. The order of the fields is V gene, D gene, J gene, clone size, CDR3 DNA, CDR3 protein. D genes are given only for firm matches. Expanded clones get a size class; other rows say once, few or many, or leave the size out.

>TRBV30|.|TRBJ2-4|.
TGTGCCTGGAGTGAAACCGGGGGACTGAGGAACATTCAGTACTTC
CAWSETGGLRNIQYF
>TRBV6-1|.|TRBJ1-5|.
TGTGCCAGCAGTGAAGCTGGGACCGCGTCGCCCCAGCATTTT
CASSEAGTASPQHF
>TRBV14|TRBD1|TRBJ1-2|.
TGTGCCAGCAGCCAAGGGGCAGGGGGCTATGGCTACACCTTC
CASSQGAGGYGYTF
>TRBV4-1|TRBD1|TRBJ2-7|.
TGCGCCAGCAGCCAATACCAAGGACAGGACGGCTACGAGCAGTACTTC
CASSQYQGQDGYEQYF
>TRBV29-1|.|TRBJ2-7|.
TGCAGCGTTGGAGAGGGGATTTACGAGCAGTACTTC
CSVGEGIYEQYF
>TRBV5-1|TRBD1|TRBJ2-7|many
TGCGCCAGCAGCCCCGGGACAGGGGGCGGGGAGCAGTACTTC
CASSPGTGGGEQYF
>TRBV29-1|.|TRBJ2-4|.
TGCAGCGTTGATGGACAGCCGAAAAACATTCAGTACTTC
CSVDGQPKNIQYF
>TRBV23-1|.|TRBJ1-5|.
TGCGCCAGCCTTGCTAGGGTCGGCTTT
CASLARVGF
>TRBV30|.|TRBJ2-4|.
TGTGCCTGGAGTGTCAGGGTTCTAGGCAAAAACATTCAGTACTTC
CAWSVRVLGKNIQYF
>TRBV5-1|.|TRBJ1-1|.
TGCGCCAGCAGCTTGGACGGTGGAGGCACTGAAGCTTTCTTT
CASSLDGGGTEAFF
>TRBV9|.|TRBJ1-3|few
TGTGCCAGCAGCGTAGGAGGGTACGGAAACACCATATATTTT
CASSVGGYGNTIYF
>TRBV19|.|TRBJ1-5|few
TGTGCCAGTAGTTCGGTGACAGCGGCTCCCCAGCATTTT
CASSSVTAAPQHF
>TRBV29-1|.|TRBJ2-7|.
TGCAGCGTTGAAGAGGGGCCGCGGTACTTC
CSVEEGPRYF
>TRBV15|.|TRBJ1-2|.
TGTGCCACCACCAAAGGAGAGGAGTATGGCTACACCTTC
CATTKGEEYGYTF
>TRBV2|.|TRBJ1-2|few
TGTGCCAGCGCTCTGGGGGATGGCTACACCTTC
CASALGDGYTF
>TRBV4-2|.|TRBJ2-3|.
TGTGCCAGCAGCCAAGATTCGGCAAGTCCTTATGATACGCAGTATTTT
CASSQDSASPYDTQYF
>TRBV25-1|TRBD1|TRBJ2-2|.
TGTGCCAGCCAAAGCAGACAGGGCGGCACCGGGGAGCTGTTTTTT
CASQSRQGGTGELFF
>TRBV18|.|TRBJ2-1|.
TGTGCCAGCTCACCAGCTATAGCCCCATACAATGAGCAGTTCTTC
CASSPAIAPYNEQFF
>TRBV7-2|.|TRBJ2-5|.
TGTGCCAGCAGCTTCCCCCGGTTGTCCGACTATTCTCCAGAGACCCAGTACTTC
CASSFPRLSDYSPETQYF
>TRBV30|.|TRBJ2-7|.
TGTGCCTGGAGTGCCCGGACAGCCTACGAGCAGTACTTC
CAWSARTAYEQYF
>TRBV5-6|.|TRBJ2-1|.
TGTGCCAGCATAGAACAGGGAGGCTACAATGAGCAGTTCTTC
CASIEQGGYNEQFF
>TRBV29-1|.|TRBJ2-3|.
TGCAGCTCAGGCGAGGGGGCAGATACGCAGTATTTT
CSSGEGADTQYF
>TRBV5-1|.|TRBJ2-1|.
TGCGCCAGCAGCTTGGAAGGGGGAGTAGGTGAGCAGTTCTTC
CASSLEGGVGEQFF
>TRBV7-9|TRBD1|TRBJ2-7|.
TGTGCCAGCAGCTCGCCCCGGGGACAGGCTACCTACGAGCAGTACTTC
CASSSPRGQATYEQYF
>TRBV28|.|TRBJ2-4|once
TGTGCCAGCAGTCCCCCGACAGGTTCAGCCAAAAACATTCAGTACTTC
CASSPPTGSAKNIQYF
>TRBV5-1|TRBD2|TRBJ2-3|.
TGCGCCAGCAGCGTGGGACTAGCGGGCGACTTCACAGATACGCAGTATTTT
CASSVGLAGDFTDTQYF
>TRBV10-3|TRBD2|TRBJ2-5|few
TGTGCCATCTCTCTAGCGGGGGGCCAGGGGGCCCAGTACTTC
CAISLAGGQGAQYF
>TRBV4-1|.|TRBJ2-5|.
TGCGCCAGCAGCCAAGATTTGGGGACCCAGTACTTC
CASSQDLGTQYF
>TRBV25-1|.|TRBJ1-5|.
TGTGCCAGCAGTGATATTGGTCAGCCCCAGCATTTT
CASSDIGQPQHF